This T cell receptor (beta chain) derives from a study of molecular identifiers for immune sequencing clone quantification. The study, taken as a whole, reports: Identical barcode-sharing TCR molecules could lead to underestimated sizes for highly expanded clones.

This clonotype has at least ten counts. Its antigen remains unidentified. TCRdb reanalysed the PCR reads using MiXCR and keeps one entry per CDR3 protein. Among 250,000 to 400,000 distinct CDR3 sequences listed, around a fifth were seen once. Sorting selected naive CD8 T cells with a CD8+CD4-CCR7+CD45RA+ phenotype. The clonotype comes from a human donor in good health. Some libraries in this study had Jurkat cell RNA spiked in. Sequenced sample: naive CD8+ T cells from blood, with Jurkat cell RNA spiked in. Subset described: FACS-sorted CD8+CD4-CCR7+CD45RA+ naive T cells.

The CDR3 loop reads CASSSGTSGTLWQQYF. CDR3 bases: TGTGCCAGCAGCAGTGGGACTAGCGGGACCCTCTGGCAGCAGTACTTC. The genes are TRBV28 and TRBJ2-7; 13 bases map to TRBD2. This CDR3 has 16 amino acids. Trimming removed 6 bases from V and 8 bases from J; junction bases left unmatched: 13. Germline-derived CDR1 and CDR2 are MDHEN and SYDVKM.